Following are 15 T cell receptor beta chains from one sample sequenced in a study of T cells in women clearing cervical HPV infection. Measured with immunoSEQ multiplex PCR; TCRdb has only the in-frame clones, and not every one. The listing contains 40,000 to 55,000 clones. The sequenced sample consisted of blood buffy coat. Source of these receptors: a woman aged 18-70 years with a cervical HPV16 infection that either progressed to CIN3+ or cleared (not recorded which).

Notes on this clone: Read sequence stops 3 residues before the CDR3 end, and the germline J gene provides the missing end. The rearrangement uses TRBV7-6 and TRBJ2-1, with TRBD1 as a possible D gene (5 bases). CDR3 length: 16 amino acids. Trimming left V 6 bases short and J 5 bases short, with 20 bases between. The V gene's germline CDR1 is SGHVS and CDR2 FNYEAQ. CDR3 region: CASSRGVGAQDNEQFF. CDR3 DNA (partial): TGTGCCAGCAGTAGGGGTGTAGGGGCGCAGGACAATGAG.

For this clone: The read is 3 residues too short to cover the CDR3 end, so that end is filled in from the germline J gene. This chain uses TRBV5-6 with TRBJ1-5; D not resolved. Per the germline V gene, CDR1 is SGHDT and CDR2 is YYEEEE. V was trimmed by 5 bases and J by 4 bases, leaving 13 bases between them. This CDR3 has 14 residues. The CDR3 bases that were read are TGTGCCAGCAGGTCCCGACAAACTAATCAGCCC. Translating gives CASRSRQTNQP. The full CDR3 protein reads CASRSRQTNQPQHF.

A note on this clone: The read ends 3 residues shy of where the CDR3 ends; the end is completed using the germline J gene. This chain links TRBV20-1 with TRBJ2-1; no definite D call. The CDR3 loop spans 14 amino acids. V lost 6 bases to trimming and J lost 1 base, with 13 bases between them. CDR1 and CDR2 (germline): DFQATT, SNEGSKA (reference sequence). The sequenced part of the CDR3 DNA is TGCAGTGCCCCCCCGGCGGCGTCCTACAATGAG. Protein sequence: CSAPPAASYNE. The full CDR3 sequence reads CSAPPAASYNEQFF.

CDR3 sequence: CASSFWRGQGALGAFF. CDR3 DNA, as far as it was read: TGCGCCAGCAGCTTCTGGAGGGGACAGGGGGCTTTGGGA. The chain uses TRBV5-1 and TRBJ1-1; TRBD1 aligns across 12 bases. The CDR3 is cut off 3 residues early in the read; its end comes from the germline J gene. The CDR3 has 16 amino acids. Germline lookup yields CDR1 SGHRS and CDR2 YFSETQ.

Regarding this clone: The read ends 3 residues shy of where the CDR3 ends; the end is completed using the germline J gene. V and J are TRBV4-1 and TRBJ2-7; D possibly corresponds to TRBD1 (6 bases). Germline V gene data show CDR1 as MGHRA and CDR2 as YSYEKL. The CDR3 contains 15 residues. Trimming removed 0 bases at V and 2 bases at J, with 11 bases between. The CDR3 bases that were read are TGCGCCAGCAGCCAAGATGGACAGAGCACCTACGAG. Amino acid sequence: CASSQDGQSTYE. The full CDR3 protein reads CASSQDGQSTYEQYF.

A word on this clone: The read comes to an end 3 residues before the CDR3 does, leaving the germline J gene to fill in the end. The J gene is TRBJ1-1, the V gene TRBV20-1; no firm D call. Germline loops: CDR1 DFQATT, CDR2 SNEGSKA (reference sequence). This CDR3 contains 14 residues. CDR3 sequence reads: CSARDFGGLGEAFF. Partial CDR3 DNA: TGCAGTGCTAGAGATTTCGGAGGGTTAGGGGAA.

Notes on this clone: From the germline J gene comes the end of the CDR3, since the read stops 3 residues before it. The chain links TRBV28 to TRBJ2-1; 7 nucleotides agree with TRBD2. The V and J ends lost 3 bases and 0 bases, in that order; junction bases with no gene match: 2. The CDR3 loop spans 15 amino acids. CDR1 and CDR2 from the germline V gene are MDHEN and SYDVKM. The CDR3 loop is CASSLGGSSYNEQFF. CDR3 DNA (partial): TGTGCCAGCAGTTTGGGCGGGAGCTCCTACAATGAG.

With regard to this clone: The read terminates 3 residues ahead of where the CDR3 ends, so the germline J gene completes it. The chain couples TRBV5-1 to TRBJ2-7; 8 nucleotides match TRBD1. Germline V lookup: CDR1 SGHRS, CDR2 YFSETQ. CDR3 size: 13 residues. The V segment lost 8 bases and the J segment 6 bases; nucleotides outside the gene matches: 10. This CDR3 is CASQRQGQSEQYF. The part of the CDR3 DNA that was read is TGCGCCAGTCAGAGACAGGGGCAATCCGAG. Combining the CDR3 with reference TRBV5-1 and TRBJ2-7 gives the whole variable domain KAGVTQTPRYLIKTRGQQVTLSCSPISGHRSVSWYQQTPGQGLQFLFEYFSETQRNKGNFPGRFSGRQFSNSRSEMNVSTLELGDSALYLCASQRQGQSEQYFGPGTRLTVT.

The CDR3 sequence is CASREDSSYNSPLHF. The DNA read from the CDR3 is TGTGCCAGCAGGGAGGACAGCTCCTATAATTCACCC. This rearrangement joins TRBV2 to TRBJ1-6, with D maybe TRBD1 (6 bases). The CDR3 end is not reached by the read, which stops 3 residues before it; the germline J gene fills it in. Germline CDR1 and CDR2: SNHLY and FYNNEI. The CDR3 is 15 residues long. V was trimmed by 6 bases and J by 0 bases, leaving 9 bases between them.

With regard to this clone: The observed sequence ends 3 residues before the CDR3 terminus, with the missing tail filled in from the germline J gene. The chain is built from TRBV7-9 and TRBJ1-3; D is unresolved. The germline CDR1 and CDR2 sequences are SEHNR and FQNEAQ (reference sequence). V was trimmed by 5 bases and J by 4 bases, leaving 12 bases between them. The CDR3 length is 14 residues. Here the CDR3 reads CASSTHNTGNTIYF. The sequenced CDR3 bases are TGTGCCAGCAGCACGCACAACACGGGAAACACC.

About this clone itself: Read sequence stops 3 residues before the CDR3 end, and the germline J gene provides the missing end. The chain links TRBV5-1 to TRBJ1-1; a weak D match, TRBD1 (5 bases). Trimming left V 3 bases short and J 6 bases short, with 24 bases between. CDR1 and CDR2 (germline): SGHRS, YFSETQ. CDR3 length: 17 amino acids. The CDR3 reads CASSSLNTRGGISEAFF. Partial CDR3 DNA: TGCGCCAGCAGCTCCTTAAATACCCGTGGGGGGATCTCTGAA.

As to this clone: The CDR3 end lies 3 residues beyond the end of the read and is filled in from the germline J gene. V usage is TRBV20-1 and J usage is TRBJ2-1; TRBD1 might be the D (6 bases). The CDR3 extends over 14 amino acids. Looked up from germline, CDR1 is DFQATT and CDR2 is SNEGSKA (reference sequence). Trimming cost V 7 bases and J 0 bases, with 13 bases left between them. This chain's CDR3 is CSGTGQSSYNEQFF. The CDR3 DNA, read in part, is TGCAGTGGGACGGGACAAAGCTCCTACAATGAG.

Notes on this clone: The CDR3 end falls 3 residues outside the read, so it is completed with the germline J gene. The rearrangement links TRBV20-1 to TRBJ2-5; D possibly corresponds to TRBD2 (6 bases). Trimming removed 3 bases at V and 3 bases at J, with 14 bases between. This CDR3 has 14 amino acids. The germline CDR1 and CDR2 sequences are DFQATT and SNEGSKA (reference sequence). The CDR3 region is CSASSWGEKETQYF. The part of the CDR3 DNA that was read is TGCAGTGCTAGTTCTTGGGGGGAGAAAGAGACC.

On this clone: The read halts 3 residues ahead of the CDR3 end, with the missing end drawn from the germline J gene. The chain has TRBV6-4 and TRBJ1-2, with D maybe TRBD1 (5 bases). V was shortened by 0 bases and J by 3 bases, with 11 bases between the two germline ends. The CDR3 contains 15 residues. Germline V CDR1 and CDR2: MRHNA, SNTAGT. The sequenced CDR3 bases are TGTGCCAGCAGTGACTCCACAGGTGGGGACTATGGC. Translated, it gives CASSDSTGGDYG. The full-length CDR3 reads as CASSDSTGGDYGYTF.

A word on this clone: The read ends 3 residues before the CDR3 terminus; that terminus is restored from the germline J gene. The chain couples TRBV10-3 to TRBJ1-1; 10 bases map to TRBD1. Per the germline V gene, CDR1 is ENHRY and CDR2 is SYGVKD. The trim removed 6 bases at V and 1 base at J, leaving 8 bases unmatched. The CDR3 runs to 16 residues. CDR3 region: CAISEDRGQGNTEAFF. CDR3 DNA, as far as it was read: TGTGCCATCAGCGAAGACAGGGGGCAGGGGAACACTGAA.